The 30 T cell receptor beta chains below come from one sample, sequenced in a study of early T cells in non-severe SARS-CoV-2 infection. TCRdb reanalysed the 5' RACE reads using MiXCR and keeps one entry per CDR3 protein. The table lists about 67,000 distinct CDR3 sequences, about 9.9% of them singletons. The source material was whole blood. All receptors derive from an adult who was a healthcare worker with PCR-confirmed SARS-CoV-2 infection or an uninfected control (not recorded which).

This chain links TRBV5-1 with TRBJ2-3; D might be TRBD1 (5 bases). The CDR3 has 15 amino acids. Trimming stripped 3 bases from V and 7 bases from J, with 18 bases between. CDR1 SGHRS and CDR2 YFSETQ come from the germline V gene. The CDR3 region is CASSSDSSPGYTQYF. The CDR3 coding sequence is TGCGCCAGCAGCTCTGACAGCAGCCCCGGCTATACGCAGTATTTT.

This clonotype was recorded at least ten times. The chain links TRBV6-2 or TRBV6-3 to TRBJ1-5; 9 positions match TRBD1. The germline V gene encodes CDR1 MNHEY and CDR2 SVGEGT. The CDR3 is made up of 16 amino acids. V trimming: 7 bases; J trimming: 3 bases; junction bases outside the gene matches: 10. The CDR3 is CASTQDRGYDNQPQHF. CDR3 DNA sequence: TGTGCCAGCACGCAAGACAGGGGGTATGACAATCAGCCCCAGCATTTT.

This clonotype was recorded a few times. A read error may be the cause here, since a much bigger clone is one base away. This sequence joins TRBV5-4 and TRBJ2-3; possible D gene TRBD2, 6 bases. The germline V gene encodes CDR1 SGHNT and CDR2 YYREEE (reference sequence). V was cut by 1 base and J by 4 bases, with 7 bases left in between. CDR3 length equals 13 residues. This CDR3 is CASSLPGADTQYF. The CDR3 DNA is TGTGCCAGCAGCTTGCCGGGGGCAGATACGCAGTATTTT.

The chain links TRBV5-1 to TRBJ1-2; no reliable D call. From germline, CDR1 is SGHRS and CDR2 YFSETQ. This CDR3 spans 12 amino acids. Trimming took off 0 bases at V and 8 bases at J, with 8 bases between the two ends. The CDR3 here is CASSLGALGYTF. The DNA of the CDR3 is TGCGCCAGCAGCTTGGGTGCTCTAGGCTACACCTTC.

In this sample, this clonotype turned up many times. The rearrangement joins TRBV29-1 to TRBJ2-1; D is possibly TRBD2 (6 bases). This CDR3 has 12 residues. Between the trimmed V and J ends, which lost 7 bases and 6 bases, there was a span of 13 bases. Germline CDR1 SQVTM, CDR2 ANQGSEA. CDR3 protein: CSAKLASNEQFF. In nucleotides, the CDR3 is TGCAGCGCTAAACTAGCCAGCAATGAGCAGTTCTTC.

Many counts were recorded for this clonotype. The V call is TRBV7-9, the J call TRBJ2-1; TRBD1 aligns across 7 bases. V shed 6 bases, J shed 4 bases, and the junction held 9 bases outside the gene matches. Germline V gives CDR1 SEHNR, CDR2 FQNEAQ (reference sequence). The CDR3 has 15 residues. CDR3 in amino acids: CASSLSTGWYNEQFF. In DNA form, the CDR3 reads TGTGCCAGCAGTTTATCGACAGGGTGGTACAATGAGCAGTTCTTC.

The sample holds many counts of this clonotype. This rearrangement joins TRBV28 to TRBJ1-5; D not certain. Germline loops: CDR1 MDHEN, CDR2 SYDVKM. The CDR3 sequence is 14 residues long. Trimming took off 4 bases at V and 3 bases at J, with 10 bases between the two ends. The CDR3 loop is CASSYQGFNQPQHF. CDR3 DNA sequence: TGTGCCAGCAGTTACCAAGGGTTCAATCAGCCCCAGCATTTT.

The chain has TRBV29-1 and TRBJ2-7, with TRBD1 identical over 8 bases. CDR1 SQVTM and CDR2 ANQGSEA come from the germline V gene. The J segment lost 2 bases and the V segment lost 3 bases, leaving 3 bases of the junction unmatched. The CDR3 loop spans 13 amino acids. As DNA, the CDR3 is TGCAGCGTTGAGTGGACAGGGACCTACGAGCAGTACTTC. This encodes CSVEWTGTYEQYF.

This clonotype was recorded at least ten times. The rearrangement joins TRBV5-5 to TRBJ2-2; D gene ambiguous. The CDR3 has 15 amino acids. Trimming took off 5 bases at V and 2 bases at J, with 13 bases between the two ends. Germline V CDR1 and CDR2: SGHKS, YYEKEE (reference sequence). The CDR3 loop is CASRRVTANTGELFF. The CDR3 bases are TGTGCCAGCAGGAGAGTCACAGCAAACACCGGGGAGCTGTTTTTT.

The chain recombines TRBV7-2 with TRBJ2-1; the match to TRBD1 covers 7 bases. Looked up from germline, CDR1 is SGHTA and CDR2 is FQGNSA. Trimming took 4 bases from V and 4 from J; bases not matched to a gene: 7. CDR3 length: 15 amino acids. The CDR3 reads CASSSAGTAYNEQFF. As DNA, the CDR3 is TGTGCCAGCAGCTCCGCCGGGACAGCATACAATGAGCAGTTCTTC.

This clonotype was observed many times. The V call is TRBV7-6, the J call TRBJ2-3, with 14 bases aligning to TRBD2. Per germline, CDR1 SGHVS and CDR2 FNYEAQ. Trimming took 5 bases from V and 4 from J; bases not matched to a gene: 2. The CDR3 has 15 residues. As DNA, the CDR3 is TGTGCCAGCAGCGGGACTAGCGGGAGTGCAGATACGCAGTATTTT. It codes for CASSGTSGSADTQYF.

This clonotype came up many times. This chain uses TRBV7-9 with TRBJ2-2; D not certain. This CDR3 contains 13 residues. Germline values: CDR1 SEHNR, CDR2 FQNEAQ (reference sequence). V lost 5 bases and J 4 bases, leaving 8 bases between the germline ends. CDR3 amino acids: CASSPPPTGELFF. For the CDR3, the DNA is TGTGCCAGCAGCCCCCCCCCCACCGGGGAGCTGTTTTTT.

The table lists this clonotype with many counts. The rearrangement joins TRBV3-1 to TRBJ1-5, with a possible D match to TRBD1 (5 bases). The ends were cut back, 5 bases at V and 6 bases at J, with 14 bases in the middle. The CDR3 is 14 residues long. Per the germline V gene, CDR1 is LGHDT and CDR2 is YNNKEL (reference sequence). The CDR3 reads CASSSRGIGQPQHF. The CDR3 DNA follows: TGTGCCAGCAGCTCCCGGGGGATTGGTCAGCCCCAGCATTTT. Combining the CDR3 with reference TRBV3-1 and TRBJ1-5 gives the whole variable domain DTAVSQTPKYLVTQMGNDKSIKCEQNLGHDTMYWYKQDSKKFLKIMFSYNNKELIINETVPNRFSPKSPDKAHLNLHINSLELGDSAVYFCASSSRGIGQPQHFGDGTRLSIL.

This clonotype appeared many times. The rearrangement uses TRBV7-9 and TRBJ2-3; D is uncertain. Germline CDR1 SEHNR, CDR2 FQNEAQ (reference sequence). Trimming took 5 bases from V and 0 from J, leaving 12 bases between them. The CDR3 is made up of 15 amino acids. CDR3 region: CASSAFGVSTDTQYF. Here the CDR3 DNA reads TGTGCCAGCAGCGCCTTCGGCGTGAGCACAGATACGCAGTATTTT.

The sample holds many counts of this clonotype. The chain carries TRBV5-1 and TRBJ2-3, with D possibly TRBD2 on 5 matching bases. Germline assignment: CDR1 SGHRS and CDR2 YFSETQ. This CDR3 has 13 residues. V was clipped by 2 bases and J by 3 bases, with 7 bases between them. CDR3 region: CASSFGETDTQYF. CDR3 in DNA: TGCGCCAGCAGCTTCGGGGAGACAGATACGCAGTATTTT. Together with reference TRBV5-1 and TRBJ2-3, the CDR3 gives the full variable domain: KAGVTQTPRYLIKTRGQQVTLSCSPISGHRSVSWYQQTPGQGLQFLFEYFSETQRNKGNFPGRFSGRQFSNSRSEMNVSTLELGDSALYLCASSFGETDTQYFGPGTRLTVL.

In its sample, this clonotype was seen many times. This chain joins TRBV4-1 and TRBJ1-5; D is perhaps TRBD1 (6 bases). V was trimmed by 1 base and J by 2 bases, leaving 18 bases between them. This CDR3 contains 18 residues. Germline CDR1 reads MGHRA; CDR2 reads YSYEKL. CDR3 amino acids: CASSQALGGRLGNQPQHF. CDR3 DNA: TGCGCCAGCAGCCAAGCGTTAGGGGGTCGGTTGGGCAATCAGCCCCAGCATTTT.

CDR3 DNA: TGTGCCACCAGTGGAGGTTCCAAGTCCTACGAGCAGTACTTC. It yields the protein CATSGGSKSYEQYF. The chain is built from TRBV24-1 and TRBJ2-7; no definite D call. The germline V gene has CDR1 KGHDR and CDR2 SFDVKD. CDR3 length equals 14 residues. V lost 5 bases and J lost 1, with 11 bases in between.

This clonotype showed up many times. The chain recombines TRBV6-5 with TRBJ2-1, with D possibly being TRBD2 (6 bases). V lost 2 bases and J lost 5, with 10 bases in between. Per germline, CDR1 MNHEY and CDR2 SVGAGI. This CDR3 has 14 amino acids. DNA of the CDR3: TGTGCCAGCAGTTACGGGCGGGGAGACAATGAGCAGTTCTTC. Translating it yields CASSYGRGDNEQFF.

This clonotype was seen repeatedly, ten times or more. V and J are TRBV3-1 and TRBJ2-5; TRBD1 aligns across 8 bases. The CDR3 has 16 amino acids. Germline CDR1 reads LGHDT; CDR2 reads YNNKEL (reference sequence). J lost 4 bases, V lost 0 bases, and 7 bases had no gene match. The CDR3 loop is CASSQDVSGGRETQYF. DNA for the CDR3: TGTGCCAGCAGCCAAGACGTATCAGGGGGCAGAGAGACCCAGTACTTC.

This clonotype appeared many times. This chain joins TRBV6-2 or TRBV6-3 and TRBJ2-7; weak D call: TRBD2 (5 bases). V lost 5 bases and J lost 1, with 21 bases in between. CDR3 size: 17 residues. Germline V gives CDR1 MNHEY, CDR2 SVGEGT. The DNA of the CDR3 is TGTGCCAGCAGTCCCTCCTTCAGCGGTGGTGGGTCCTACGAGCAGTACTTC. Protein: CASSPSFSGGGSYEQYF.

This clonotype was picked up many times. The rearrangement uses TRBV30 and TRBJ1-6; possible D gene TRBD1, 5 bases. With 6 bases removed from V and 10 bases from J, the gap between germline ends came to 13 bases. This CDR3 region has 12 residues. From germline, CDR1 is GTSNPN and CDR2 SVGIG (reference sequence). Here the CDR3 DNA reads TGTGCCTGCGCACGGGGCCTGTCACCCCTCCACTTT. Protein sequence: CACARGLSPLHF.

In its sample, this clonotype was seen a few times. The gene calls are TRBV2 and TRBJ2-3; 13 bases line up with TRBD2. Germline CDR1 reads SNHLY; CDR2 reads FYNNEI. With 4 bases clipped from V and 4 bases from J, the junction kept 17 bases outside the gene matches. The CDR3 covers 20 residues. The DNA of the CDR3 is TGTGCCAGCAGTGTTCTGGGGGAGAAACTAGCGGGAGGGCCCCCAGATACGCAGTATTTT. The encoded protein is CASSVLGEKLAGGPPDTQYF.

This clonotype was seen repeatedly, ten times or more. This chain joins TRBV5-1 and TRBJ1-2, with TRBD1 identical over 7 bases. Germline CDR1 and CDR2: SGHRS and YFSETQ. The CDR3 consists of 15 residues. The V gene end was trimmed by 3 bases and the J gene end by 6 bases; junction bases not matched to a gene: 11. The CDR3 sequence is CASSSTQGVTNGYTF. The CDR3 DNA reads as TGCGCCAGCAGCTCAACGCAGGGGGTAACGAATGGCTACACCTTC.

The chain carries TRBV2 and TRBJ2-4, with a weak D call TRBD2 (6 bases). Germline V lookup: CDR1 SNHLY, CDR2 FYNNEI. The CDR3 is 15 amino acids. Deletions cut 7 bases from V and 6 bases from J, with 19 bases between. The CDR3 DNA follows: TGTGCCAGCAAACCCGGAGGCGGAGGGCCAAACATTCAGTACTTC. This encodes CASKPGGGGPNIQYF. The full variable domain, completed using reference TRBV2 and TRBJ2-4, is EPEVTQTPSHQVTQMGQEVILRCVPISNHLYFYWYRQILGQKVEFLVSFYNNEISEKSEIFDDQFSVERPDGSNFTLKIRSTKLEDSAMYFCASKPGGGGPNIQYFGAGTRLSVL.

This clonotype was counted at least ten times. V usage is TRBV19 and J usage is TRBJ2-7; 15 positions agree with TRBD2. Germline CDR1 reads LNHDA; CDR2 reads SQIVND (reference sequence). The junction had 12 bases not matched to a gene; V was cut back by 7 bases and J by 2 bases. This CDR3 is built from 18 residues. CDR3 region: CASTDGGLAGGRPYEQYF. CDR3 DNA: TGTGCCAGTACTGACGGAGGACTAGCGGGAGGGAGGCCCTACGAGCAGTACTTC.

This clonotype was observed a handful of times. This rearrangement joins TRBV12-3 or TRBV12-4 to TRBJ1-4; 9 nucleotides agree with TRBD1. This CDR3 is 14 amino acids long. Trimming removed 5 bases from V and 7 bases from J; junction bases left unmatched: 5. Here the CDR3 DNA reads TGTGCCAGCAGTCCCGGGACAGGGACTGAAAAACTGTTTTTT. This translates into CASSPGTGTEKLFF.

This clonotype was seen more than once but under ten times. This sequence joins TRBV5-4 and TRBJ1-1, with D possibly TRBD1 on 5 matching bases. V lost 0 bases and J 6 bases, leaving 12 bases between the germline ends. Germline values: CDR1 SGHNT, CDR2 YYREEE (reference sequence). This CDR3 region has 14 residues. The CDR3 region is CASSLVGDRAEAFF. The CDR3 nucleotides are TGTGCCAGCAGCTTGGTGGGGGATCGAGCTGAAGCTTTCTTT.

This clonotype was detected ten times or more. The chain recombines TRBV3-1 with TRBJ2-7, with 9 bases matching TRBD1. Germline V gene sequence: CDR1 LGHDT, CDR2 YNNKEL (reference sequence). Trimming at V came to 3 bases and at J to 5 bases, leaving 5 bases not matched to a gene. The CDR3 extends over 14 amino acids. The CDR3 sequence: CASSQNRGLHEQYF. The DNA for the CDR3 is TGTGCCAGCAGCCAGAACAGGGGGCTGCACGAGCAGTACTTC.

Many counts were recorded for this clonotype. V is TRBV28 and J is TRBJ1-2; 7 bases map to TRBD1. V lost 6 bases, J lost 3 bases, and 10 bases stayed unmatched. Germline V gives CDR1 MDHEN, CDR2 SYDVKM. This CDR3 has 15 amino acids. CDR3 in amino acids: CASRNARGLDYGYTF. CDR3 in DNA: TGTGCCAGCAGAAACGCTAGGGGGCTGGACTATGGCTACACCTTC.

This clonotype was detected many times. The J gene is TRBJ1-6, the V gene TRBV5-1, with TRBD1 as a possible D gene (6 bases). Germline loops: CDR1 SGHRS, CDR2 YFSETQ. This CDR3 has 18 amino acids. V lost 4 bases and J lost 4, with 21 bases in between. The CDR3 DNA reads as TGCGCCAGCAGCCCAGCGTTTGGGGGGCTAACGTATAATTCACCCCTCCACTTT. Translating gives CASSPAFGGLTYNSPLHF.